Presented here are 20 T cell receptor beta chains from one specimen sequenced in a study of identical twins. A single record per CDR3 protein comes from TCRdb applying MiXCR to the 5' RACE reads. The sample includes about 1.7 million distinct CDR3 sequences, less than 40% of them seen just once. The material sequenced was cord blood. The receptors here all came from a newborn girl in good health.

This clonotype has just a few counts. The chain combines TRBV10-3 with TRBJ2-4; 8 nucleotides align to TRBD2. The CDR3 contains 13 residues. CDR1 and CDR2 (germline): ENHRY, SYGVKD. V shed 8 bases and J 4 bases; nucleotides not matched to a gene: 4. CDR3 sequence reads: CAIQASGKNIQYF. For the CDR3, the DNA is TGTGCCATCCAGGCTAGCGGGAAAAACATTCAGTACTTC.

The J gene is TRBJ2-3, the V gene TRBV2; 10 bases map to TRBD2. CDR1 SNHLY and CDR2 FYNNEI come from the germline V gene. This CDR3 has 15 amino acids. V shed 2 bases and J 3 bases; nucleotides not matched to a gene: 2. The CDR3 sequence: CASSEFSGRTDTQYF. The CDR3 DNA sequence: TGTGCCAGCAGTGAATTTAGCGGGAGGACAGATACGCAGTATTTT.

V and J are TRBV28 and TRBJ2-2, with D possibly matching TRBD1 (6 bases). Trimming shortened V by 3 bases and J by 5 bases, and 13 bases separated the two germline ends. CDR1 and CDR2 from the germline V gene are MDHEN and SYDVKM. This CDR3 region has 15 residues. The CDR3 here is CASSFPGQPTGELFF. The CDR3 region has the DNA TGTGCCAGCAGTTTTCCCGGACAGCCAACCGGGGAGCTGTTTTTT.

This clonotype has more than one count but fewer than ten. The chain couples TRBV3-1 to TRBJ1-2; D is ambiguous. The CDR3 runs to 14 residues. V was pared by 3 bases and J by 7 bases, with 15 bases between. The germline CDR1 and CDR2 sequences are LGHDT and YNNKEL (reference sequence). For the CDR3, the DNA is TGTGCCAGCAGCCATAGACCCAAGGGCGCTGGCTACACCTTC. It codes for CASSHRPKGAGYTF.

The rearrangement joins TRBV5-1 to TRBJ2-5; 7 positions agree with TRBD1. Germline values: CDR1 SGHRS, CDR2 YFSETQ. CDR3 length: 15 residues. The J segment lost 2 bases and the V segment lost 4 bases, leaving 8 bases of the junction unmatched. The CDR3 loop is CASSTLRQGQETQYF. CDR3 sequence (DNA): TGCGCCAGCAGCACACTCAGACAGGGACAAGAGACCCAGTACTTC.

CDR3 nucleotides: TGCGCCAGCAGCCAAGCTGACTTCATCACTTACGAGCAGTACTTC. Translation gives CASSQADFITYEQYF. The genes are TRBV4-1 and TRBJ2-7, with unresolved D. Germline CDR1 is MGHRA and CDR2 is YSYEKL. The CDR3 contains 15 residues. With 1 base removed from V and 4 bases from J, the gap between germline ends came to 14 bases.

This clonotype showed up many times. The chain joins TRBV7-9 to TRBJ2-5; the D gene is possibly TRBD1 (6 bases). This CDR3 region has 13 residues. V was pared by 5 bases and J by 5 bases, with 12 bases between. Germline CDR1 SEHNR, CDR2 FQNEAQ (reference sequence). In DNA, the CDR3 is TGTGCCAGCAGCCAACAGGGAAGGGAGACCCAGTACTTC. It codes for CASSQQGRETQYF. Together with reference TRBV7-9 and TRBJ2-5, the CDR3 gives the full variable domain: DTGVSQNPRHKITKRGQNVTFRCDPISEHNRLYWYRQTLGQGPEFLTYFQNEAQLEKSRLLSDRFSAERPKGSFSTLEIQRTEQGDSAMYLCASSQQGRETQYFGPGTRLLVL.

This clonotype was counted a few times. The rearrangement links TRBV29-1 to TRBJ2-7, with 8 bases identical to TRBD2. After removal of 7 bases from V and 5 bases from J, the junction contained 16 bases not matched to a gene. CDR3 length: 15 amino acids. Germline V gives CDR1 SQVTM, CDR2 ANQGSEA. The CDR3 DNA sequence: TGCAGCGCATCCCGGAGTAGCGGGAACGTCAACGAGCAGTACTTC. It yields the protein CSASRSSGNVNEQYF.

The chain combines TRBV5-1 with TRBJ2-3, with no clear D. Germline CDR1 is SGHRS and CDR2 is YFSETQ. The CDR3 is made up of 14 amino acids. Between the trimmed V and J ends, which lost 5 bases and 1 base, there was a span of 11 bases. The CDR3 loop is CASSLGHGTDTQYF. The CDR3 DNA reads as TGCGCCAGCAGTCTGGGCCACGGCACAGATACGCAGTATTTT.

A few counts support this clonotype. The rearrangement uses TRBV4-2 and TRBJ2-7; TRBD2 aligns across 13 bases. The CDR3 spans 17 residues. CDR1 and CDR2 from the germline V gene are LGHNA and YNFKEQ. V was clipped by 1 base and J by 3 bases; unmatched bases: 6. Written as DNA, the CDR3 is TGTGCCAGCAGCCAAGGAACTAGCGGGGGGGCTTACTACGAGCAGTACTTC. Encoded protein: CASSQGTSGGAYYEQYF.

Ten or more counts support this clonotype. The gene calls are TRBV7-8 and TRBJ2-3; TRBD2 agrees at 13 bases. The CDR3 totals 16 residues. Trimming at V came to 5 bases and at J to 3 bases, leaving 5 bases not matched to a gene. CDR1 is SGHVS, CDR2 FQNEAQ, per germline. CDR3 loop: CASSPGLAGITDTQYF. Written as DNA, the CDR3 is TGTGCCAGCAGCCCGGGACTAGCGGGGATTACAGATACGCAGTATTTT.

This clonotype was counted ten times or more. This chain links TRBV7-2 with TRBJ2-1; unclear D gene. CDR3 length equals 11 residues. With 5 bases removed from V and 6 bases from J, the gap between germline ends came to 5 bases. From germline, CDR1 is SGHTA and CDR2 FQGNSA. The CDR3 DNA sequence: TGTGCCAGCAGCGTATCCAATGAGCAGTTCTTC. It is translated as CASSVSNEQFF.

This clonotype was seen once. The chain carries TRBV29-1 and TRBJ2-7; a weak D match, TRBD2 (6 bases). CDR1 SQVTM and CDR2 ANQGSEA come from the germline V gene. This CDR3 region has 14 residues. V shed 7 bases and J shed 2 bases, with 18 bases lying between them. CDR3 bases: TGCAGCGCCAAAGGGAGGTTGGGGACCTACGAGCAGTACTTC. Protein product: CSAKGRLGTYEQYF.

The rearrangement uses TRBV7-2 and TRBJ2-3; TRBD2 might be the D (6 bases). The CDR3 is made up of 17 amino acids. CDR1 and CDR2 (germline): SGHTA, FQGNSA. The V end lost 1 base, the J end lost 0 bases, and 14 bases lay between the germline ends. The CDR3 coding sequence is TGTGCCAGCAGCTTAGGTTTCGGCGGGGCGAGCACAGATACGCAGTATTTT. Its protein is CASSLGFGGASTDTQYF. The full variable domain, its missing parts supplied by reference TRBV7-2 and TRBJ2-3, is GAGVSQSPSNKVTEKGKDVELRCDPISGHTALYWYRQSLGQGLEFLIYFQGNSAPDKSGLPSDRFSAERTGGSVSTLTIQRTQQEDSAVYLCASSLGFGGASTDTQYFGPGTRLTVL.

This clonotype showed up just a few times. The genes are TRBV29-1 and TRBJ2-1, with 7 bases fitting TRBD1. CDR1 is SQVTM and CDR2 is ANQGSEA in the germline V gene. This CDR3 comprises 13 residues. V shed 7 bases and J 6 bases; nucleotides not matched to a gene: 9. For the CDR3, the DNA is TGCAGCGATCGGACAGGCAATATCAATGAGCAGTTCTTC. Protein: CSDRTGNINEQFF.

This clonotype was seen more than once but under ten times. Here the CDR3 reads CASSLVVGYSYEQYF. DNA for the CDR3: TGTGCCAGCAGTTTAGTCGTGGGATACTCCTACGAGCAGTACTTC. This chain links TRBV28 with TRBJ2-7, with no clear D. Trimming cost V 2 bases and J 0 bases, with 11 bases left between them. Germline CDR1 reads MDHEN; CDR2 reads SYDVKM. The length of the CDR3 is 15 residues.

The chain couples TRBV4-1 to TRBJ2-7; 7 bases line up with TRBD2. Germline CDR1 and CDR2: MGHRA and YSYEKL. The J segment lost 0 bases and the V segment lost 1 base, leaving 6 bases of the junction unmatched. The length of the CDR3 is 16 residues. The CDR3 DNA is TGCGCCAGCAGCCAAGGTCTGCGGGAGAACTCCTACGAGCAGTACTTC. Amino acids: CASSQGLRENSYEQYF.

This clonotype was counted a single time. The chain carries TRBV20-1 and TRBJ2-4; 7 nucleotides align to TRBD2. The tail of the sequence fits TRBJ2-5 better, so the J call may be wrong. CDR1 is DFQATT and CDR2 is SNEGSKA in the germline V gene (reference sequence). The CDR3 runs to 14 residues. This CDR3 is CSARAGGGRETQYF. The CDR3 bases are TGCAGTGCTAGAGCTGGGGGGGGTCGGGAGACCCAGTACTTC.

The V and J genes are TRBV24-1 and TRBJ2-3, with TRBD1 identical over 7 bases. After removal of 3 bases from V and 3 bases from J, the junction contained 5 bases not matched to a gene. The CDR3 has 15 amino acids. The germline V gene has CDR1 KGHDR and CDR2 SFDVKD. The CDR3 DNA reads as TGTGCCACCAGTGATCCTCGGACAGGAACAGATACGCAGTATTTT. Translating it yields CATSDPRTGTDTQYF.

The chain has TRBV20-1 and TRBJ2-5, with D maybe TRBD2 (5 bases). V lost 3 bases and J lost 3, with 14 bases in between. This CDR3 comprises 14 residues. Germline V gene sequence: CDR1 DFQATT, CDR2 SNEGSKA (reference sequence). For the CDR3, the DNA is TGCAGTGCTAGCGGGGATGGAAGAAAAGAGACCCAGTACTTC. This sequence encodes CSASGDGRKETQYF.